Shown below are 31 T cell receptor beta chains from a single sample sequenced in a study of blood T cells in healthy people across ages. A second PCR of roughly 7 to 11 cycles used a sample-barcoded 5' primer and a J-beta primer mix. TCRdb recomputed calls from the 5' RACE reads with MiXCR, one row per CDR3 protein. Here the sample spans around 520,000 distinct CDR3 sequences, 25% to 35% being singletons. The same data also contributed to another study, on T cells of mothers and their children.

Sequencing was performed on blood. Every receptor here comes from a boy aged 2 to 9 in good health.

This clonotype was picked up many times. The chain's CDR3 is CASSLGDIYGYTF. The CDR3 DNA reads as TGTGCCAGCAGCCTCGGCGATATCTATGGCTACACCTTC. This sequence joins TRBV3-1 and TRBJ1-2; the D is unclear. The germline CDR1 and CDR2 sequences are LGHDT and YNNKEL (reference sequence). The CDR3 is made up of 13 amino acids. V was shortened by 4 bases and J by 4 bases, with 10 bases between the two germline ends.

The sample holds a few counts of this clonotype. The chain links TRBV20-1 to TRBJ2-7, with TRBD2 identical over 7 bases. CDR1 DFQATT and CDR2 SNEGSKA come from the germline V gene (reference sequence). The CDR3 is made up of 14 amino acids. The J segment lost 3 bases and the V segment lost 4 bases, leaving 9 bases of the junction unmatched. The CDR3 sequence is CSATVAGPHYEQYF. In nucleotides, the CDR3 is TGCAGTGCTACCGTAGCGGGCCCCCACTACGAGCAGTACTTC.

The chain is built from TRBV5-1 and TRBJ2-4; the D is unclear. CDR1 is SGHRS, CDR2 YFSETQ, per germline. The V end lost 0 bases, the J end lost 0 bases, and 10 bases lay between the germline ends. The CDR3 has 16 amino acids. The CDR3 loop reads CASSLAGELAKNIQYF. CDR3 DNA sequence: TGCGCCAGCAGCTTGGCAGGCGAACTAGCCAAAAACATTCAGTACTTC.

CDR3 region: CSARRPVGAGELFF. For the CDR3, the DNA is TGCAGTGCTAGACGCCCGGTTGGCGCCGGGGAGCTGTTTTTT. J is TRBJ2-2 and V is TRBV20-1, with D unclear. Trimming removed 2 bases at V and 6 bases at J, with 13 bases between. Germline V lookup: CDR1 DFQATT, CDR2 SNEGSKA (reference sequence). The CDR3 runs 14 residues.

This chain connects TRBV10-3 to TRBJ2-4; 8 bases are shared with TRBD2. V trimming: 2 bases; J trimming: 4 bases; junction bases outside the gene matches: 7. Germline V gene data show CDR1 as ENHRY and CDR2 as SYGVKD. This CDR3 comprises 16 residues. The DNA for the CDR3 is TGTGCCATCAGTGAGGGGTTAGCGGGGAAGAAAAACATTCAGTACTTC. This codes for CAISEGLAGKKNIQYF.

The CDR3 sequence: CASSQGNSGANVLTF. Written as DNA, the CDR3 is TGTGCCAGCAGCCAGGGGAACTCTGGGGCCAACGTCCTGACTTTC. The V call is TRBV5-5, the J call TRBJ2-6; weak D call: TRBD1 (6 bases). Per germline, CDR1 SGHKS and CDR2 YYEKEE (reference sequence). Trimming took off 4 bases at V and 0 bases at J, with 8 bases between the two ends. CDR3 length: 15 amino acids.

This chain connects TRBV6-2 or TRBV6-3 to TRBJ2-6, with D uncertain. Germline-derived CDR1 and CDR2 are MNHEY and SVGEGT. V was shortened by 0 bases and J by 2 bases, with 17 bases between the two germline ends. The length of the CDR3 is 19 residues. DNA of the CDR3: TGTGCCAGCAGTTACTCGATGGCGGATTCCAGACCTGGGGCCAACGTCCTGACTTTC. Translated: CASSYSMADSRPGANVLTF.

The gene calls are TRBV20-1 and TRBJ2-5; the match to TRBD2 covers 12 bases. The CDR3 is made up of 16 amino acids. CDR1 is DFQATT and CDR2 is SNEGSKA in the germline V gene (reference sequence). The junction had 6 bases not matched to a gene; V was cut back by 3 bases and J by 1 base. The CDR3 loop reads CSASMTSGGLQETQYF. In DNA form, the CDR3 reads TGCAGTGCTAGTATGACTAGCGGGGGCCTCCAAGAGACCCAGTACTTC.

With respect to this clonotype: At one end, the junction sequence differs from germline, possibly due to a read error. The chain combines TRBV7-8 with TRBJ2-4, with D perhaps being TRBD1 or TRBD2 (6 bases each). CDR3 size: 17 residues. Germline CDR1 reads SGHVS; CDR2 reads FQNEAQ. The CDR3 loop reads CASSFEWWGAAKNIQYF. The CDR3 nucleotides are TGCGCCAGCAGCTTTGAATGGTGGGGGGCGGCCAAAAACATTCAGTACTTC.

J is TRBJ2-3 and V is TRBV20-1, with 7 bases aligning to TRBD2. The CDR3 consists of 15 residues. The V and J ends lost 3 bases and 2 bases, in that order; junction bases with no gene match: 8. In germline, CDR1 is DFQATT, CDR2 SNEGSKA (reference sequence). CDR3 loop: CSASLSGSFTDTQYF. DNA of the CDR3: TGCAGTGCTAGCCTTAGCGGGTCTTTCACAGATACGCAGTATTTT.

The chain uses TRBV12-3 or TRBV12-4 and TRBJ1-5; the match to TRBD1 covers 8 bases. The CDR3 sequence is 15 residues long. The junction had 8 bases not matched to a gene; V was cut back by 8 bases and J by 2 bases. CDR3 sequence: CASGYGTGGNQPQHF. The CDR3 nucleotides read TGTGCCAGCGGGTACGGGACAGGCGGCAATCAGCCCCAGCATTTT.

The CDR3 loop is CASSYPLGRTETQYF. CDR3 coding DNA: TGTGCCAGCAGTTACCCACTCGGAAGGACGGAGACCCAGTACTTC. This chain connects TRBV6-2 or TRBV6-3 to TRBJ2-5; no definite D call. CDR1 and CDR2 from the germline V gene are MNHEY and SVGEGT. This CDR3 is built from 15 residues. V lost 2 bases and J 5 bases, leaving 15 bases between the germline ends.

The chain has TRBV12-3 or TRBV12-4 and TRBJ2-1; D call uncertain. V was pared by 1 base and J by 16 bases, with 11 bases between. The CDR3 is 11 amino acids. Here the CDR3 DNA reads TGTGCCAGCAGTTTAGGGGGTTGGGGTTTCTTC. This encodes CASSLGGWGFF.

The V call is TRBV29-1, the J call TRBJ2-5; tentatively, D is TRBD1 or TRBD2 (5 bases each). The J call may not be correct, given that the DNA end is closer to TRBJ2-1. The V gene's germline CDR1 is SQVTM and CDR2 ANQGSEA. The CDR3 runs to 12 residues. For the CDR3, the DNA is TGCAGCGTCACACGAGGGGACGTTATCCAGTTCTTC. It translates to CSVTRGDVIQFF.

In DNA form, the CDR3 reads TGTGCCAGCAGTTACAAAGGCGGACGCCCCCAAGAGACCCAGTACTTC. Translated: CASSYKGGRPQETQYF. The chain recombines TRBV6-5 with TRBJ2-5; D gene ambiguous. The CDR3 is 16 residues long. Germline CDR1 MNHEY, CDR2 SVGAGI. The V gene lost 2 bases and the J gene lost 1 base, with 14 bases spanning the gap.

J is TRBJ1-5 and V is TRBV11-1, with 8 bases identical to TRBD1. Trimming removed 6 bases from V and 1 base from J; junction bases left unmatched: 8. This CDR3 spans 16 amino acids. Germline CDR1 and CDR2: SGHAT and FQDESV (reference sequence). Written as DNA, the CDR3 is TGTGCCAGCAGTGCCGGCCGGGACAGGAGCAATCAGCCCCAGCATTTT. Its translation: CASSAGRDRSNQPQHF.

The chain recombines TRBV12-3 or TRBV12-4 with TRBJ2-2, with D unclear. The CDR3 consists of 12 residues. The V end was cut by 7 bases, the J end by 4 bases, with 7 bases between. The CDR3 nucleotides are TGTGCCAGCACCTGGGGCACCGGGGAGCTGTTTTTT. Translating it yields CASTWGTGELFF.

This clonotype was seen a handful of times. The J gene is TRBJ1-2, the V gene TRBV9, with D tentatively TRBD1 (6 bases). The ends were cut back, 3 bases at V and 3 bases at J, with 12 bases in the middle. The CDR3 extends over 14 amino acids. CDR1 is SGDLS and CDR2 is YYNGEE in the germline V gene. Written as DNA, the CDR3 is TGTGCCAGCAGCGAACAGGGTGGGTACTATGGCTACACCTTC. Its protein is CASSEQGGYYGYTF.

The V gene is TRBV29-1, the J gene TRBJ1-2; 12 bases fit TRBD1. Germline values: CDR1 SQVTM, CDR2 ANQGSEA. The CDR3 spans 16 residues. J lost 5 bases, V lost 5 bases, and 12 bases had no gene match. DNA for the CDR3: TGCAGCGTTCCCGGGACAGGGGGCACTGGGAGGTATGGCTACACCTTC. It codes for CSVPGTGGTGRYGYTF.

V gene TRBV4-1 combines with J gene TRBJ2-1; 13 nucleotides align to TRBD2. The germline V gene encodes CDR1 MGHRA and CDR2 YSYEKL. The CDR3 loop spans 18 amino acids. V gave up 0 bases and J gave up 7 bases; unmatched junction bases: 9. DNA of the CDR3: TGCGCCAGCAGCCAAGATCTCACTTGGACTAGCGGGAGAAATGAGCAGTTCTTC. This codes for CASSQDLTWTSGRNEQFF.

This clonotype was recorded many times. This rearrangement joins TRBV5-5 to TRBJ2-1; D might be TRBD1 (6 bases). Germline V CDR1 and CDR2: SGHKS, YYEKEE (reference sequence). Trimming cost V 1 base and J 4 bases, with 12 bases left between them. The CDR3 runs 15 residues. As DNA, the CDR3 is TGTGCCAGCAGCTTGCTAGGGGGTGGGTACAATGAGCAGTTCTTC. Translating gives CASSLLGGGYNEQFF.

This clonotype has at least ten counts. The chain recombines TRBV11-1 with TRBJ2-3; possible D gene TRBD2, 7 bases. There are 16 residues in the CDR3. Germline CDR1 reads SGHAT; CDR2 reads FQDESV (reference sequence). V was trimmed by 1 base and J by 2 bases, leaving 13 bases between them. CDR3 coding DNA: TGTGCCAGCAGCTTAGACGCGGGGGCGACCACAGATACGCAGTATTTT. Translation: CASSLDAGATTDTQYF.

This clonotype was seen a few times. The rearrangement links TRBV29-1 to TRBJ2-4, with D perhaps assigned TRBD1 or TRBD2 (7 bases each). Germline lookup yields CDR1 SQVTM and CDR2 ANQGSEA. V dropped 4 bases and J dropped 6 bases, with 13 bases sitting between them. CDR3 length equals 13 residues. The CDR3 coding sequence is TGCAGCGTTGCCCCAGGGGGGGGAAACATTCAGTACTTC. As protein: CSVAPGGGNIQYF.

The CDR3 DNA is TGTGCCAGCAGTCCGAAAGCGGGAGGGCCTGAGACCCAGTACTTC. Its protein is CASSPKAGGPETQYF. The rearrangement links TRBV12-3 or TRBV12-4 to TRBJ2-5; 10 bases align to TRBD2. The CDR3 runs 15 residues. J lost 5 bases, V lost 5 bases, and 8 bases had no gene match.

This clonotype was counted between two and nine times. The rearrangement uses TRBV9 and TRBJ2-5, with 8 bases aligning to TRBD2. The germline V gene has CDR1 SGDLS and CDR2 YYNGEE. Germline trimming cut 0 bases from V and 5 bases from J; bases unmatched to any gene: 3. The CDR3 covers 14 residues. CDR3 sequence: CASSVAAGAETQYF. CDR3 nucleotides: TGTGCCAGCAGCGTAGCAGCGGGAGCGGAGACCCAGTACTTC.

This clonotype was seen a few times. The gene calls are TRBV3-1 and TRBJ2-5; 12 bases agree with TRBD1. Germline-derived CDR1 and CDR2 are LGHDT and YNNKEL (reference sequence). V lost 2 bases, J lost 4 bases, and 5 bases stayed unmatched. This CDR3 contains 16 residues. The CDR3 DNA is TGTGCCAGCAGCCAACCTAGGGACAGGGGGCGAGAGACCCAGTACTTC. It specifies CASSQPRDRGRETQYF.

The chain joins TRBV5-6 to TRBJ2-7; 9 bases are a match to TRBD1. The V gene end was trimmed by 3 bases and the J gene end by 3 bases; junction bases not matched to a gene: 10. This CDR3 is built from 16 residues. Per the germline V gene, CDR1 is SGHDT and CDR2 is YYEEEE. In DNA form, the CDR3 reads TGTGCCAGCAGCTCGGGGCGGGACAGGGTCATCTACGAGCAGTACTTC. Translation gives CASSSGRDRVIYEQYF.

This clonotype showed up just a few times. This chain connects TRBV2 to TRBJ2-3; no clear D gene. The CDR3 runs 13 residues. V dropped 3 bases and J dropped 4 bases, with 8 bases sitting between them. Germline V gives CDR1 SNHLY, CDR2 FYNNEI. The CDR3 DNA follows: TGTGCCAGCAGTGAGGTTTGGGCAGATACGCAGTATTTT. This translates into CASSEVWADTQYF.

This clonotype has just a few counts. This chain uses TRBV20-1 with TRBJ2-3; D tentatively reads TRBD1 or TRBD2 (5 bases each). The CDR3 sequence is 14 residues long. V was pared by 3 bases and J by 4 bases, with 14 bases between. Germline V gene lookup returns CDR1 DFQATT and CDR2 SNEGSKA (reference sequence). CDR3 in DNA: TGCAGTGCTAGCCGGGACCCAGAGGCAGATACGCAGTATTTT. Protein: CSASRDPEADTQYF.

V gene TRBV6-5 combines with J gene TRBJ2-5, with 7 nucleotides matching TRBD1. The J call is in doubt because the DNA end fits TRBJ2-7 better. CDR3 length: 14 residues. The germline V gene encodes CDR1 MNHEY and CDR2 SVGAGI. CDR3 bases: TGTGCCAGCAGTACCGGGACAGAAATTTACGAGCAGTACTTC. Its translation: CASSTGTEIYEQYF.

This clonotype was found a few times. The rearrangement links TRBV21-1 to TRBJ1-1; the D call TRBD1 from the table was never checked on the DNA. TRBV21-1 is marked as a pseudogene. CDR3 length: 18 amino acids. Written as DNA, the CDR3 is TGTGCCAACAGCTGGGAACCTGCAGGGATCGTTGTCAACACTGAAGCTTTCTTT. Translating gives CANSWEPAGIVVNTEAFF.